This T cell receptor beta chain came from a study of blood T cells in healthy people across ages. The study, taken as a whole, reports: Roughly linear declines in TCR beta diversity per million T cells occurred with age. Unsorted PBMCs ruled out conclusive naive versus antigen-experienced comparison.

With regard to this clonotype: Antigen: not known.

CDR1 is SEHNR and CDR2 is FQNEAQ in the germline V gene (reference sequence). The CDR3 spans 12 residues. Through a sample-barcoded 5' primer and a J-beta primer mix, a second PCR was run for roughly 7 to 12 cycles. All cDNA molecules were each tagged by a template-switch adaptor with 12 random nucleotides. MiXCR was run by TCRdb on the 5' RACE reads, yielding one entry per CDR3 protein. The profile covers about 970,000 distinct CDR3 sequences, with roughly 51% appearing a single time and roughly 23% taken by the ten largest. Every participating donor contributed roughly 10 milliliters of peripheral blood through a draw.

The sequenced sample consisted of blood. The chain couples TRBV7-9 to TRBJ2-5; 8 bases map to TRBD1. The J call may be mistaken, given a closer DNA end match to TRBJ2-7. The receptor was isolated from a woman in her sixties or seventies in good health. CDR3 nucleotide sequence: TGTGCCAGCAGCTGGACAGGGCCCGAGCAGTACTTC. It is translated as CASSWTGPEQYF.